This T cell receptor beta chain was observed in a study of blood T cell repertoires in COVID-19. Whole-study context: Specimens from acute and convalescent COVID-19 originated in the United States, Italy and Spain. PBMCs, B-cell-depleted T cells, or T cells were the source of the cDNA or gDNA that made up the material.

Looked up from germline, CDR1 is SNHLY and CDR2 is FYNNEI. V was pared by 0 bases and J by 1 base, with 6 bases between. The CDR3 has 14 amino acids. Sequenced by immunoSEQ multiplex PCR; TCRdb stores in-frame clones only, minus some. Here the sample spans about 220,000 clones, roughly 80% being singletons. Material: peripheral blood. The clonotype comes from a woman aged 55-75 years who had recovered from COVID-19. This sequence joins TRBV2 and TRBJ2-5; D unresolved. The DNA for the CDR3 is TGTGCCAGCAGTGAAGCGAGTATCCAAGAGACCCAGTACTTC. Its protein is CASSEASIQETQYF.